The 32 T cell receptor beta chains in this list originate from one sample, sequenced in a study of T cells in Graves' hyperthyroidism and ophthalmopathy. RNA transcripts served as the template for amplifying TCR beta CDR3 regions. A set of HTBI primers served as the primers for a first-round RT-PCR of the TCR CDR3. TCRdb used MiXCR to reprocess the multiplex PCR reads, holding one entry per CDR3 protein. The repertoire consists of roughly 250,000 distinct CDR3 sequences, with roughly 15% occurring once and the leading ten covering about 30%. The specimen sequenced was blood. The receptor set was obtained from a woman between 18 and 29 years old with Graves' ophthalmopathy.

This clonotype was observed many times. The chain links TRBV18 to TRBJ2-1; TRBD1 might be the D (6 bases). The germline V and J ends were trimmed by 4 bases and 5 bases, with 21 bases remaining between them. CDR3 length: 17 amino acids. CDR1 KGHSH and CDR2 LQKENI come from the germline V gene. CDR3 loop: CASSLGDQGILHNEQFF. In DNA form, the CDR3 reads TGTGCCAGCTCACTTGGGGACCAGGGGATCCTCCACAATGAGCAGTTCTTC.

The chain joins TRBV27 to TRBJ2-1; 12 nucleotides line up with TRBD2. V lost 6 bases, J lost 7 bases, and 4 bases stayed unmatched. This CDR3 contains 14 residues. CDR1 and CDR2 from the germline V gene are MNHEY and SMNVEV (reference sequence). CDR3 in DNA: TGTGCCAGCAGGGCTAGCGGGAGGGTGAATGAGCAGTTCTTC. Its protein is CASRASGRVNEQFF.

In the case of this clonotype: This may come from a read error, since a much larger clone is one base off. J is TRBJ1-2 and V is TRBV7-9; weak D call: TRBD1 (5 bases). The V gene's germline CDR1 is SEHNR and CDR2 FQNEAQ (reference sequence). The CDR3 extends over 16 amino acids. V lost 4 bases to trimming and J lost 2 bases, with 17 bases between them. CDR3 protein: CASSSGAGLTNYGYTF. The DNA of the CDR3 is TGTGCCAGCAGCTCCGGGGCAGGCCTGACCAACTATGGCTACACCTTC.

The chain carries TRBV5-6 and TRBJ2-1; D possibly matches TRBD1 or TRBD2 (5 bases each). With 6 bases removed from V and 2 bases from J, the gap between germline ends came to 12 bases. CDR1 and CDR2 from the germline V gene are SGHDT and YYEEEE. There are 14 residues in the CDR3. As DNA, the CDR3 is TGTGCCAGCACCGTAGGGGACGCCTACAATGAGCAGTTCTTC. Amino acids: CASTVGDAYNEQFF.

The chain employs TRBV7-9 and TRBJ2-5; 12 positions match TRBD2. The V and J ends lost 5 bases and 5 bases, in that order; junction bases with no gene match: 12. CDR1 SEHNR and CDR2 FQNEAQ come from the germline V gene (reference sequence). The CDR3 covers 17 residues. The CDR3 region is CASSHGASGRARETQYF. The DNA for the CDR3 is TGTGCCAGCAGCCACGGGGCTAGCGGGAGGGCCCGCGAGACCCAGTACTTC.

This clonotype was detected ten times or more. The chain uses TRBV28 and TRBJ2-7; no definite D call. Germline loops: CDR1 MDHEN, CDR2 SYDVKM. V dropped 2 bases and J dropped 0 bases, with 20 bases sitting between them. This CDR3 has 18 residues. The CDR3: CASSLPKTGRRSSYEQYF. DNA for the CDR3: TGTGCCAGCAGTTTACCGAAAACCGGGCGCCGGAGCTCCTACGAGCAGTACTTC.

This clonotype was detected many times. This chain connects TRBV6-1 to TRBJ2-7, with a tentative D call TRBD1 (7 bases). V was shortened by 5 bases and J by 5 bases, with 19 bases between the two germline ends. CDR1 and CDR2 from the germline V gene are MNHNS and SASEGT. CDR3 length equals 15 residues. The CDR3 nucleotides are TGTGCCAGCAGTTCACGGAGGGGGCCGGAGAACGAGCAGTACTTC. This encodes CASSSRRGPENEQYF.

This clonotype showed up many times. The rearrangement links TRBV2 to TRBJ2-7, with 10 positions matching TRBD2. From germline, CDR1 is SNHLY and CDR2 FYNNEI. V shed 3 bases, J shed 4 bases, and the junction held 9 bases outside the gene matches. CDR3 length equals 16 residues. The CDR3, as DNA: TGTGCCAGCAGTGACCCAGCGGGGGGGCTTATATACGAGCAGTACTTC. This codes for CASSDPAGGLIYEQYF.

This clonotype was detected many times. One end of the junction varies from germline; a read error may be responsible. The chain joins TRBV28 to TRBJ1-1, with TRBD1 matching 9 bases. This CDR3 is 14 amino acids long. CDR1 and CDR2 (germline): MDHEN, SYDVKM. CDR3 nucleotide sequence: TGTGCCAGCAGCAGGGGACAGGGAAACAATGAAGCTTTCTTT. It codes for CASSRGQGNNEAFF.

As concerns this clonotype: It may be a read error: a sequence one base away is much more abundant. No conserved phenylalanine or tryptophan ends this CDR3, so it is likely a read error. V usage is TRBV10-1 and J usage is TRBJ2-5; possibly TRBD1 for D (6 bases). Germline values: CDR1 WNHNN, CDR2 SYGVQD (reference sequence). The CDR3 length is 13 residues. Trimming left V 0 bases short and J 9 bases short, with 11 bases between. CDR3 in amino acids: CASSESPGVAQYL. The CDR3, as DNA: TGCGCCAGCAGTGAGTCGCCAGGGGTTGCCCAGTACCTC.

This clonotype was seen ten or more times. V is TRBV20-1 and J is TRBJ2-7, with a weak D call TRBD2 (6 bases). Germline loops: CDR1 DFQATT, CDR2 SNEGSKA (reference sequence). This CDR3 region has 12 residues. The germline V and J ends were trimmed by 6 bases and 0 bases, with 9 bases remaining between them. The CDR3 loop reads CSAVSGSYEQYF. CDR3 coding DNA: TGCAGTGCCGTTAGCGGCTCCTACGAGCAGTACTTC.

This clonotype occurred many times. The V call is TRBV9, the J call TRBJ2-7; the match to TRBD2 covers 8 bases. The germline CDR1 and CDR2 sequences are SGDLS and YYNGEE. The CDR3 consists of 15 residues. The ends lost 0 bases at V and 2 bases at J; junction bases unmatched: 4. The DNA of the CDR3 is TGTGCCAGCAGCGTAGGGGGCGGGAGGACCTACGAGCAGTACTTC. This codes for CASSVGGGRTYEQYF.

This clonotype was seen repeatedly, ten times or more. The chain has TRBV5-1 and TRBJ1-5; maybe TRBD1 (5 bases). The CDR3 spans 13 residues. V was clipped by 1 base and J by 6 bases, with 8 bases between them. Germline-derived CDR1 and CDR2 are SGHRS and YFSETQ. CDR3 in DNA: TGCGCCAGCAGCTTGTTGGGGACTCAGCCCCAGCATTTT. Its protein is CASSLLGTQPQHF.

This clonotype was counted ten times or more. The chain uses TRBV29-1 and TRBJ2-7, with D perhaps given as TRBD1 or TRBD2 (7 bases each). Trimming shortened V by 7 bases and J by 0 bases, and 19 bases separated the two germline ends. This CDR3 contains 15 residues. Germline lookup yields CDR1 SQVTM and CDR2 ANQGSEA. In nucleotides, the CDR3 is TGCAGCGCCAGGGGGGGGCGGGAGAACTCCTACGAGCAGTACTTC. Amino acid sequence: CSARGGRENSYEQYF.

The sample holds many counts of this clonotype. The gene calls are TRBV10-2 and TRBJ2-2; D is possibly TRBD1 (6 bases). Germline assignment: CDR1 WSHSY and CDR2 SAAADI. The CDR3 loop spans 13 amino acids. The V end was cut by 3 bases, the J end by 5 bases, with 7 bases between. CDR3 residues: CASSEQGTGELFF. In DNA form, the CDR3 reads TGCGCCAGCAGTGAACAGGGAACCGGGGAGCTGTTTTTT.

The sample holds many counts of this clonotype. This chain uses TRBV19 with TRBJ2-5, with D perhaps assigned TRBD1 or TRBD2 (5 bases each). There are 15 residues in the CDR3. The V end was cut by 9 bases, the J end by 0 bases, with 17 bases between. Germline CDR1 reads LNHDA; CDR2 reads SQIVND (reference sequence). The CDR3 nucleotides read TGTGCCAGCGCCCCCGGGACCCGGTACCAAGAGACCCAGTACTTC. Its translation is CASAPGTRYQETQYF.

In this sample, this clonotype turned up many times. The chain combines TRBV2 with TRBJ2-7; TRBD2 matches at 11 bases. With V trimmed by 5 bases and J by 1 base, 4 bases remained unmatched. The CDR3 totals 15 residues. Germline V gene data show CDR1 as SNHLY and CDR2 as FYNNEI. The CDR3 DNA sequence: TGTGCCAGCAGTTCCTCTAGCGGGAGGTCCTACGAGCAGTACTTC. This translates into CASSSSSGRSYEQYF.

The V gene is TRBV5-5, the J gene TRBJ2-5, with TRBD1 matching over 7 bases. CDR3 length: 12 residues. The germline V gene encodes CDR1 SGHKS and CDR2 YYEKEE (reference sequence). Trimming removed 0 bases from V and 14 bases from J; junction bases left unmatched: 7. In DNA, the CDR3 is TGTGCCAGCAGCTTGGCGGACAGGTGGTATTACTTC. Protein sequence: CASSLADRWYYF. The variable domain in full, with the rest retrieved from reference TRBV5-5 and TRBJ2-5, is DAGVTQSPTHLIKTRGQQVTLRCSPISGHKSVSWYQQVLGQGPQFIFQYYEKEERGRGNFPDRFSARQFPNYSSELNVNALLLGDSALYLCASSLADRWYYFGPGTRLLVL.

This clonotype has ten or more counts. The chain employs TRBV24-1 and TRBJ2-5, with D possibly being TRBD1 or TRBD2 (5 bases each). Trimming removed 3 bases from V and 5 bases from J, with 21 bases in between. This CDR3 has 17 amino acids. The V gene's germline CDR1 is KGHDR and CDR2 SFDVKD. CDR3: CATSDPKTRDRMETQYF. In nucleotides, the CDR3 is TGTGCCACCAGTGATCCGAAAACTAGGGACCGGATGGAGACCCAGTACTTC.

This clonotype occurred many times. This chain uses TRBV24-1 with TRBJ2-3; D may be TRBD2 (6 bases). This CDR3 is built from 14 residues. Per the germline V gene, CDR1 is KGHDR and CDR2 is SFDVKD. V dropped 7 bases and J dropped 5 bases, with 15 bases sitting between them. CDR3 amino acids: CATRSRDFGDTQYF. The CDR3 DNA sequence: TGTGCCACCAGATCCCGGGACTTTGGAGATACGCAGTATTTT.

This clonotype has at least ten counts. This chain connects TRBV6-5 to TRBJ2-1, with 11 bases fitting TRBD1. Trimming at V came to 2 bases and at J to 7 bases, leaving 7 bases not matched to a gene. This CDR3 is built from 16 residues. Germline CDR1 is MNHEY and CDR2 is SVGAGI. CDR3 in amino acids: CASSYQTGTGGNEQFF. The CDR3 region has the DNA TGTGCCAGCAGTTACCAAACCGGGACAGGGGGGAATGAGCAGTTCTTC.

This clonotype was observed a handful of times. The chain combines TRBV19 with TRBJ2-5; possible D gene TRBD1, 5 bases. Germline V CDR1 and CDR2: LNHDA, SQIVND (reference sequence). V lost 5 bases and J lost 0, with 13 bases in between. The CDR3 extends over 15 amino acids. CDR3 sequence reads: CASSDSPTNQETQYF. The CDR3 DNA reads TGTGCCAGTAGTGACAGCCCAACCAACCAAGAGACCCAGTACTTC. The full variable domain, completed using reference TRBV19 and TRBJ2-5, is DGGITQSPKYLFRKEGQNVTLSCEQNLNHDAMYWYRQDPGQGLRLIYYSQIVNDFQKGDIAEGYSVSREKKESFPLTVTSAQKNPTAFYLCASSDSPTNQETQYFGPGTRLLVL.

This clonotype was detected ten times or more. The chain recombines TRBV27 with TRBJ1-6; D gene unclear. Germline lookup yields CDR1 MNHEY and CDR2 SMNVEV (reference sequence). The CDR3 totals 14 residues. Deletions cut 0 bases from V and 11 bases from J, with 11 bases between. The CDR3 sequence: CASSLSKGGPPLHF. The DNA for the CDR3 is TGTGCCAGCAGTTTATCAAAAGGAGGGCCACCCCTCCACTTT.

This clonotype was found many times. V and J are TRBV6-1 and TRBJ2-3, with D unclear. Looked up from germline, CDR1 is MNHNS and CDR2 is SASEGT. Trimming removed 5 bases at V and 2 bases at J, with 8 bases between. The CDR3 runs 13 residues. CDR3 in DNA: TGTGCCAGCAGTCCGCGGTACACAGATACGCAGTATTTT. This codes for CASSPRYTDTQYF.

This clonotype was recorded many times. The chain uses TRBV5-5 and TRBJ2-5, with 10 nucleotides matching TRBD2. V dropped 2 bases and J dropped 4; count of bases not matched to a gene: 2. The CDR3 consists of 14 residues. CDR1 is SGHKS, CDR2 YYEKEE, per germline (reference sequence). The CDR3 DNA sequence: TGTGCCAGCAGCTTTCTAGCGGGGGCAGAGACCCAGTACTTC. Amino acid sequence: CASSFLAGAETQYF.

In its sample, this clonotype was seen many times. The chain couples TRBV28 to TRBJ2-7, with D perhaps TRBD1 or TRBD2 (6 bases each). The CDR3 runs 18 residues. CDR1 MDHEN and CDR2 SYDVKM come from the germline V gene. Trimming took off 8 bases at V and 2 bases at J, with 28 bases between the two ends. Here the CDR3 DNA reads TGTGCCAGCCGCCGACAGGCGGGAATTACTAAGGAGGCCTACGAGCAGTACTTC. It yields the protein CASRRQAGITKEAYEQYF.

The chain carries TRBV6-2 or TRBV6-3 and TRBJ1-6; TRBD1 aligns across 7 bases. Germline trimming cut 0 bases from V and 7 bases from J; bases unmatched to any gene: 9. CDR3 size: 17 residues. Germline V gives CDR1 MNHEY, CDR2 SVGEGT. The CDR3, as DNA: TGTGCCAGCAGTTACTCGAGGTACAAGGGGGCGAATTCACCCCTCCACTTT. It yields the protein CASSYSRYKGANSPLHF.

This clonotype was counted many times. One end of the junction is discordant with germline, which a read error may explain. CDR3 sequence reads: CASSLVGSTSGDTQYF. DNA for the CDR3: TGTGCTAGCAGCTTAGTGGGTTCCACTAGCGGAGATACGCAGTATTTT. The chain carries TRBV7-7 and TRBJ2-3, with 8 bases fitting TRBD2. This CDR3 contains 16 residues. Germline V gene lookup returns CDR1 SSHAT and CDR2 FNYEAQ (reference sequence).

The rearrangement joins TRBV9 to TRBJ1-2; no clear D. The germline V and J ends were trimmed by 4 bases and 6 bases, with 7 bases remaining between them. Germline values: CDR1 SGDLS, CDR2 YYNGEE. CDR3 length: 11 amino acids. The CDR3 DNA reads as TGTGCCAGCAGCCCTCTCGATGGCTACACCTTC. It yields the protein CASSPLDGYTF.

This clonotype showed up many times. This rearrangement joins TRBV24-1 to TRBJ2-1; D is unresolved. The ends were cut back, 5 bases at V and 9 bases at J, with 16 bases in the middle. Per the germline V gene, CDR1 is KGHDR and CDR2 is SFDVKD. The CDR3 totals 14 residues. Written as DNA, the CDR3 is TGTGCCACCAGTGCCTTGACTGATCCCGGTGAGCAGTTCTTC. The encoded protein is CATSALTDPGEQFF.

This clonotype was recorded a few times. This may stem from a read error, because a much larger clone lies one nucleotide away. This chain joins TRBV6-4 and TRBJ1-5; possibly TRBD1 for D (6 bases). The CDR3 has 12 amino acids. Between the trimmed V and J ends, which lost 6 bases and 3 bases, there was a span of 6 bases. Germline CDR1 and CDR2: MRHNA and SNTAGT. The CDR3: CASRGANQPQHF. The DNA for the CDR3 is TGTGCCAGCAGGGGGGCCAATCAGCCCCAGCATTTT.

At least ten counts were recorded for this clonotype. The CDR3 region has the DNA TGTGCCAGCAGCCAAGGGGACAGGAACTACGAGCAGTACTTC. Protein sequence: CASSQGDRNYEQYF. The rearrangement links TRBV14 to TRBJ2-7; 8 nucleotides match TRBD1. This CDR3 contains 14 residues. J gave up 3 bases and V 1 base, and 2 bases lay outside the gene matches. The germline V gene encodes CDR1 SGHDN and CDR2 FVKESK.